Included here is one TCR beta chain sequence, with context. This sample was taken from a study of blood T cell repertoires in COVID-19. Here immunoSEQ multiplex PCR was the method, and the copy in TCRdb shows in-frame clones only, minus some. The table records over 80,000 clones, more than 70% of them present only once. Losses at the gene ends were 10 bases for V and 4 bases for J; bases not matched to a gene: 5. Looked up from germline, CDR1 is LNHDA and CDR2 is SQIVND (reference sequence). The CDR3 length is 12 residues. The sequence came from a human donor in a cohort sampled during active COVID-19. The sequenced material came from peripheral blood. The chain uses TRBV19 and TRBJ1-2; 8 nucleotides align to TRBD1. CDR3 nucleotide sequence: TGTGCCACCCGACAGGGGCCCTATGGCTACACCTTC. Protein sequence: CATRQGPYGYTF.